The 3 T cell receptor beta chains below were found in one sample sequenced in a study of blood T cell repertoires in COVID-19. The data were produced by immunoSEQ multiplex PCR, yet TCRdb's version contains in-frame clones alone and is incomplete. The sample holds about 64,000 clones, around 86% seen once. Sequenced: peripheral blood. These receptors were collected from a human donor in a cohort sampled during active COVID-19.

This chain links TRBV6-8 with TRBJ1-3, with D possibly being TRBD1 (6 bases). This CDR3 contains 15 residues. V was trimmed by 4 bases and J by 2 bases, leaving 12 bases between them. Germline V gives CDR1 MNHGY, CDR2 SAAAGT. This CDR3 reads CASSSAGTPGNTIYF. The DNA of the CDR3 is TGTGCCAGCAGTTCCGCCGGGACACCTGGAAACACCATATATTTT.

The V call is TRBV15, the J call TRBJ2-7; tentatively, D is TRBD1 (6 bases). Per germline, CDR1 LNHNV and CDR2 YYDKDF (reference sequence). The CDR3 is made up of 14 amino acids. V was pared by 4 bases and J by 5 bases, with 15 bases between. CDR3 in amino acids: CATSKVGQGNEQYF. Written as DNA, the CDR3 is TGTGCCACCAGCAAGGTCGGCCAGGGGAACGAGCAGTACTTC.

The chain uses TRBV25-1 and TRBJ2-3; a weak D match, TRBD1 (6 bases). This CDR3 is built from 14 residues. Looked up from germline, CDR1 is MGHDK and CDR2 is SYGVNS. Trimming shortened V by 8 bases and J by 0 bases, and 12 bases separated the two germline ends. CDR3 region: CASALGGSTDTQYF. Here the CDR3 DNA reads TGTGCCAGCGCCCTAGGGGGTAGCACAGATACGCAGTATTTT.